The subject of this entry is one T cell receptor (beta chain). As to time point: pretreatment peripheral blood. Between 1 and 8 samples per patient were obtained, pretreatment and on-treatment. Libraries were prepared by immunoSEQ multiplex PCR; TCRdb keeps only in-frame clonotypes and omits some of them. This table has about 70,000 clones, about 90% appearing once. Germline CDR1 and CDR2: KGHSH and LQKENI. The CDR3 length is 13 residues. V shed 5 bases and J shed 3 bases, with 10 bases lying between them. This sample is drawn from a study of PD-L1 blockade in urothelial cancer. Study as a whole: About 90% of the roughly 30 patients were men who had bladder-origin urothelial cancer. At 3 weeks (second dose) and 6 weeks after starting treatment, blood was analyzed.

V and J are TRBV18 and TRBJ1-2; D possibly corresponds to TRBD1 (6 bases). The receptor was isolated from a man between 70 and 80 years old with urothelial cancer. Source: PBMCs, taken around atezolizumab (anti-PD-L1) treatment. DNA for the CDR3: TGTGCCAGCTCAAGACAGGAAGACTATGGCTACACCTTC. Its protein product is CASSRQEDYGYTF.